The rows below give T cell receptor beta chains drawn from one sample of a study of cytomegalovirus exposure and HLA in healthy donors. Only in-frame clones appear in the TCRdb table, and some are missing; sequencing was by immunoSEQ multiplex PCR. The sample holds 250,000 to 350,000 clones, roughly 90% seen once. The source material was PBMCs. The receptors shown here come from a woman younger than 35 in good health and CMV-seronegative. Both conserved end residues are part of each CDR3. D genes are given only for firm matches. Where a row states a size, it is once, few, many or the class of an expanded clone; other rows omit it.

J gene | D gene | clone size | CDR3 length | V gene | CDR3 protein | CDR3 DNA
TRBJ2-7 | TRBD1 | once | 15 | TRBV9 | CASSLSGDRFDEQYF | TGTGCCAGCAGCCTTTCTGGGGACAGGTTCGACGAGCAGTACTTC
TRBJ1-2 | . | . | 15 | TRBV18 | CASSPPGREVYGYTF | TGTGCCAGCTCACCACCAGGGAGGGAGGTCTATGGCTACACCTTC
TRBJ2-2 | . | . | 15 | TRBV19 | CASSITGQYTGELFF | TGTGCCAGTAGTATCACAGGGCAGTACACCGGGGAGCTGTTTTTT
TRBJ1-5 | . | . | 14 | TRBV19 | CASSTRVFNQPQHF | TGTGCCAGTAGTACCAGGGTTTTCAATCAGCCCCAGCATTTT
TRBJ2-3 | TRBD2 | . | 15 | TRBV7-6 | CASSPGGGAIDTQYF | TGTGCCAGCAGCCCCGGCGGGGGGGCTATAGATACGCAGTATTTT
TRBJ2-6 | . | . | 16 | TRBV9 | CASSVSPSSGANVLTF | TGTGCCAGCAGCGTATCGCCGAGCTCTGGGGCCAACGTCCTGACTTTC
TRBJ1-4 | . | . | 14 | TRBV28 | CASRAGQALEKLFF | TGTGCCAGCAGGGCGGGGCAGGCTTTAGAGAAACTGTTTTTT
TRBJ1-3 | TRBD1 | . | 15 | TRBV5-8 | CASSPRDRERNTIYF | TGTGCCAGCAGCCCGCGGGACAGGGAGAGAAACACCATATATTTT
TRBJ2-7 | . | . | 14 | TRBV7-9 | CASSRSGSPNEQYF | TGTGCCAGCAGCCGTTCCGGGTCGCCTAACGAGCAGTACTTC
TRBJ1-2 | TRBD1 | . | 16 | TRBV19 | CASKGPGQGLSYGYTF | TGTGCCAGTAAGGGCCCCGGACAGGGGTTATCCTATGGCTACACCTTC
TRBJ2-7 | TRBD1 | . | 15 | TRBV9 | CASSAKQGNQYEQYF | TGTGCCAGCAGCGCTAAACAGGGGAACCAGTACGAGCAGTACTTC
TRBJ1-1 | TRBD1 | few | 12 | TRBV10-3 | CAISEGQGLTFF | TGTGCCATCAGTGAGGGACAGGGGTTAACTTTCTTT
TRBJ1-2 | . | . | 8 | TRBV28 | CASGLGQF | TGTGCCAGCGGCTTGGGCCAGTTC
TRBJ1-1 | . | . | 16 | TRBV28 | CASSSYPGVLGTEAFF | TGTGCCAGCAGTTCATATCCAGGGGTTCTAGGCACTGAAGCTTTCTTT
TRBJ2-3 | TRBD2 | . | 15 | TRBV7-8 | CASGRLAGGLDTQYF | TGTGCCAGCGGCCGACTAGCGGGGGGGCTGGATACGCAGTATTTT
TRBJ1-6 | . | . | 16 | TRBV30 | CAWSTPVGAVNSPLHF | TGTGCCTGGAGTACCCCGGTGGGGGCAGTTAATTCACCCCTCCACTTT
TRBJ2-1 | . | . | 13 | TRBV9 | CASSVVLGGEQFF | TGTGCCAGCAGCGTAGTTCTCGGAGGGGAGCAGTTCTTC
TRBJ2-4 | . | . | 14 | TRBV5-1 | CASSFGEAKNIQYF | TGCGCCAGCAGTTTCGGGGAGGCCAAAAACATTCAGTACTTC
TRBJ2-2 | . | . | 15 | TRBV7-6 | CASSPRILPTGELFF | TGTGCCAGCAGCCCCAGGATTCTCCCCACCGGGGAGCTGTTTTTT
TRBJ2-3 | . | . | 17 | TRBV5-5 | CASRGTRGEGSTDTQYF | TGTGCCAGCAGAGGTACACGGGGAGAAGGGTCCACAGATACGCAGTATTTT
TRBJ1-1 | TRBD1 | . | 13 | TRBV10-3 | CAISPTGIAEAFF | TGTGCCATCAGCCCGACAGGGATCGCTGAAGCTTTCTTT
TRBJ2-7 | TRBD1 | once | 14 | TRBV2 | CASSEGQPWGEQYF | TGTGCCAGCAGTGAGGGACAGCCCTGGGGCGAGCAGTACTTC
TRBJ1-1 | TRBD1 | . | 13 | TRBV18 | CASSLTGGTEAFF | TGTGCCAGCTCACTCACAGGGGGCACTGAAGCTTTCTTT
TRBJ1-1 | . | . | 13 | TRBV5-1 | CASSWAGNTEAFF | TGCGCCAGCAGCTGGGCGGGGAACACTGAAGCTTTCTTT
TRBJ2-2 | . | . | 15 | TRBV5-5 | CASSLEGKGAGELFF | TGTGCCAGCAGCCTGGAGGGGAAGGGGGCCGGGGAGCTGTTTTTT
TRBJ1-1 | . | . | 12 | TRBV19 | CASSNPPGEAFF | TGTGCCAGTAGTAATCCCCCGGGTGAAGCTTTCTTT
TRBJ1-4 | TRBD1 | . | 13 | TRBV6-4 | CASSAGTGGKLFF | TGTGCCAGCAGTGCTGGGACAGGCGGAAAACTGTTTTTT
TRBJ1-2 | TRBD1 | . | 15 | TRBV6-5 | CASSLVTGGKYGYTF | TGTGCCAGCAGTCTCGTGACAGGGGGGAAGTATGGCTACACCTTC
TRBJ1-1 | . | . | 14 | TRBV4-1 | CASAVGRKNTEAFF | TGCGCCAGCGCCGTTGGCAGAAAGAACACTGAAGCTTTCTTT
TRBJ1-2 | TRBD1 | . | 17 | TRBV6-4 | CASSGDRGLRTNYGYTF | TGTGCCAGCAGTGGGGACAGGGGGCTTCGAACTAACTATGGCTACACCTTC
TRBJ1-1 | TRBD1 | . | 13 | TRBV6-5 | CASSDRGETEAFF | TGTGCCAGCAGCGACAGGGGAGAGACTGAAGCTTTCTTT
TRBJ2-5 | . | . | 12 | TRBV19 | CASSGIQETQYF | TGTGCCAGTAGCGGTATCCAAGAGACCCAGTACTTC
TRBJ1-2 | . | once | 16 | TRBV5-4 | CASSLGGHGANYGYTF | TGTGCCAGCAGCTTGGGCGGACATGGAGCTAACTATGGCTACACCTTC
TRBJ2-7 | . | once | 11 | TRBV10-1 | CASILLVEQYF | TGCGCCAGCATACTTCTTGTCGAGCAGTACTTC
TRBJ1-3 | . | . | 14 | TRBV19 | CASSPSQWGNTIYF | TGTGCCAGTAGTCCGTCTCAGTGGGGAAACACCATATATTTT
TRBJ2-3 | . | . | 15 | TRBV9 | CASSVAGGGADTQYF | TGTGCCAGCAGCGTAGCGGGGGGCGGGGCAGATACGCAGTATTTT
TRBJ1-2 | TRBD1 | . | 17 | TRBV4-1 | CASSQHDAGQGVYGYTF | TGCGCCAGCAGCCAGCACGATGCGGGACAGGGTGTCTATGGCTACACCTTC
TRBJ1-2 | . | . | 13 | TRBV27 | CASSPQGNYGYTF | TGTGCCAGCAGTCCACAGGGTAACTATGGCTACACCTTC
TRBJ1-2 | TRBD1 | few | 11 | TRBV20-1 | CSALQGPGYTF | TGCAGTGCTTTACAGGGGCCTGGCTACACCTTC
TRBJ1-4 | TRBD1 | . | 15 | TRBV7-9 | CASSSYMTGGEKLFF | TGTGCCAGCAGCTCCTATATGACAGGGGGCGAAAAACTGTTTTTT
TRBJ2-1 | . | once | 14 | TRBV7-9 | CASSLVTGNNEQFF | TGTGCCAGCAGCTTAGTCACGGGGAACAATGAGCAGTTCTTC
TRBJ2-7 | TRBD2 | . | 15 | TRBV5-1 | CASSLLGGSSYEQYF | TGCGCCAGCAGCTTGCTCGGGGGGAGCTCCTACGAGCAGTACTTC
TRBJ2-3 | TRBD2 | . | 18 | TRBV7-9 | CASSQGGLAGGITDTQYF | TGTGCCAGCAGCCAAGGGGGACTAGCGGGAGGAATCACAGATACGCAGTATTTT
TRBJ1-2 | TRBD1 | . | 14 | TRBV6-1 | CASSETGTGYGYTF | TGTGCCAGCAGTGAAACCGGGACAGGGTACGGCTACACCTTC
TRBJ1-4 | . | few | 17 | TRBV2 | CASRYWQPETTNEKLFF | TGTGCCAGCAGATATTGGCAACCCGAAACAACTAATGAAAAACTGTTTTTT
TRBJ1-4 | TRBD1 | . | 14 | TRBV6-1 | CALDRGTTNEKLFF | TGTGCCTTAGACAGGGGAACAACTAATGAAAAACTGTTTTTT
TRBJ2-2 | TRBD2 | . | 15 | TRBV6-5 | CASILLSSGGGELFF | TGTGCCAGCATCCTCTTATCTAGCGGGGGTGGGGAGCTGTTTTTT
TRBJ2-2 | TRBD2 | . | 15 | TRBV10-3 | CAISGTSDSTGELFF | TGTGCCATCAGTGGGACTAGCGACAGCACCGGGGAGCTGTTTTTT
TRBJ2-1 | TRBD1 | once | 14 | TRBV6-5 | CASSYEGAYNEQFF | TGTGCCAGCAGTTACGAGGGGGCTTACAATGAGCAGTTCTTC
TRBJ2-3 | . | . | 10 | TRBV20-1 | CSARSDTQYF | TGCAGTGCTAGGTCTGATACGCAGTATTTT
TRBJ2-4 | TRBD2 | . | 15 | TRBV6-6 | CASIPGLAGGYIQYF | TGTGCCAGCATTCCCGGACTAGCGGGGGGTTACATTCAGTACTTC
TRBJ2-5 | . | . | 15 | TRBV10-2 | CASSEIRGRRETQYF | TGCGCCAGCAGTGAGATACGGGGGAGACGCGAGACCCAGTACTTC
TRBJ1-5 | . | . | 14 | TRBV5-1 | CASSLAGLNQPQHF | TGCGCCAGCAGCTTGGCCGGTCTCAATCAGCCCCAGCATTTT
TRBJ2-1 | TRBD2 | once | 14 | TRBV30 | CAWNGLAGGDEQFF | TGTGCCTGGAATGGACTAGCGGGGGGTGATGAGCAGTTCTTC
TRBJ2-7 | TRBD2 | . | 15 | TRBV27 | CASSSSGTSGVEQYF | TGTGCCAGCAGCTCCTCCGGGACTAGCGGGGTCGAGCAGTACTTC
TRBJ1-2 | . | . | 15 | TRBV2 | CASSRVPGTNYGYTF | TGTGCCAGCAGCAGGGTGCCAGGGACTAACTATGGCTACACCTTC
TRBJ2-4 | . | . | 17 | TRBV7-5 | CARSSRDSSLAKNIQYF | TGTGCCAGAAGCTCCCGGGACAGCTCCCTAGCCAAAAACATTCAGTACTTC
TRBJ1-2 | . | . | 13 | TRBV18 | CASSPTVEVPHTF | TGTGCCAGCTCACCCACGGTCGAGGTCCCGCACACCTTC
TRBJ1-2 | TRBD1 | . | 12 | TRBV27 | CASAGTAYGYTF | TGTGCCAGCGCCGGGACAGCTTATGGCTACACCTTC